The 21 T cell receptor beta chains presented below share a single source sample, sequenced in a study of T cells in narcolepsy. Repertoires were generated with immunoSEQ multiplex PCR, while TCRdb's copy carries only in-frame clones and drops some. The repertoire holds 3,000 to 4,000 clones, approximately 65% seen once, with around 60% in the top ten. The sample was CD45RA- memory CD8+ T cells from PBMCs. The receptor set was obtained from a human donor with narcolepsy.

The gene calls are TRBV29-1 and TRBJ1-1, with D unresolved. CDR1 is SQVTM, CDR2 ANQGSEA, per germline. The CDR3 covers 12 residues. Trimming removed 3 bases at V and 8 bases at J, with 13 bases between. The CDR3 region has the DNA TGCAGCGTTGACCCCGGCTTATCCGAAGCTTTCTTT. Translated, it gives CSVDPGLSEAFF.

V is TRBV5-6 and J is TRBJ1-6, with no clear D. Germline V lookup: CDR1 SGHDT, CDR2 YYEEEE. V was shortened by 1 base and J by 13 bases, with 9 bases between the two germline ends. The CDR3 extends over 12 amino acids. The CDR3 reads CASSLSGLPLHF. In DNA, the CDR3 is TGTGCCAGCAGCTTGAGCGGACTCCCCCTCCACTTT. Supplemented by reference TRBV5-6 and TRBJ1-6, the full variable domain reads DAGVTQSPTHLIKTRGQQVTLRCSPKSGHDTVSWYQQALGQGPQFIFQYYEEEERQRGNFPDRFSGHQFPNYSSELNVNALLLGDSALYLCASSLSGLPLHFGNGTRLTVT.

This clone was seen more than once but under ten times. A far larger clone is one nucleotide away, so this likely arose from a read error. Other DNA sequences from this sample encode an identical CDR3 as well. The J gene is TRBJ2-3, the V gene TRBV7-9; no definite D call. This CDR3 has 15 residues. Germline V gene sequence: CDR1 SEHNR, CDR2 FQNEAQ (reference sequence). The V end lost 5 bases, the J end lost 0 bases, and 12 bases lay between the germline ends. The CDR3, as DNA: TGTGCCAGCAGCCCCAGCTTTCCTAGCACAGATACGCAGTATTTT. This translates into CASSPSFPSTDTQYF.

This clone was counted a few times. A far larger clone is only one base removed, so a read error is likely. V usage is TRBV4-3 and J usage is TRBJ1-1, with D tentatively TRBD1 (6 bases). The CDR3 runs 15 residues. Germline V CDR1 and CDR2: LGHNA, YSLEER. The CDR3 spells CGSSSQGPSDTEAFF. CDR3 nucleotide sequence: TGCGGCAGCAGCTCACAGGGCCCCTCGGACACTGAAGCTTTCTTT.

The rearrangement links TRBV27 to TRBJ2-2; D is unclear. The germline V and J ends were trimmed by 0 bases and 7 bases, with 6 bases remaining between them. CDR1 MNHEY and CDR2 SMNVEV come from the germline V gene (reference sequence). The CDR3 runs 13 residues. CDR3: CASSLSGRGELFF. CDR3 in DNA: TGTGCCAGCAGTTTATCTGGGCGCGGGGAGCTGTTTTTT.

The chain carries TRBV4-2 and TRBJ1-1, with D perhaps matching TRBD1 (5 bases). V was cut by 5 bases and J by 12 bases, with 13 bases left in between. CDR1 is LGHNA, CDR2 YNFKEQ, per germline. CDR3 length: 11 residues. The CDR3: CASSMGRQTFF. CDR3 DNA: TGTGCCAGCAGCATGGGGAGACAGACTTTCTTT.

The chain combines TRBV6-5 with TRBJ1-4; D is undetermined. Germline V gene lookup returns CDR1 MNHEY and CDR2 SVGAGI. The CDR3 extends over 12 amino acids. The V gene lost 5 bases and the J gene lost 8 bases, with 9 bases spanning the gap. The DNA of the CDR3 is TGTGCCAGCAGTCAGACAAACGAAAAACTGTTTTTT. Translation: CASSQTNEKLFF.

V gene TRBV6-5 combines with J gene TRBJ2-3; 14 bases are shared with TRBD2. Germline V gives CDR1 MNHEY, CDR2 SVGAGI. CDR3 size: 14 residues. The J segment lost 10 bases and the V segment lost 10 bases, leaving 10 bases of the junction unmatched. CDR3 nucleotides: TGTGCCACGAGACTAGCGGGGGGGCCGAATGCGCAGTATTTT. Amino acid sequence: CATRLAGGPNAQYF.

CDR3 sequence (DNA): TGTGCCAGCAGTTTACGGGCAGGGAGAACTGAAGCTTTCTTT. Encoded protein: CASSLRAGRTEAFF. The chain couples TRBV27 to TRBJ1-1, with D possibly TRBD1 on 5 matching bases. CDR1 is MNHEY and CDR2 is SMNVEV in the germline V gene (reference sequence). This CDR3 is built from 14 residues. V lost 2 bases and J lost 5, with 12 bases in between.

This chain links TRBV4-1 with TRBJ1-2, with D unresolved. The CDR3 length is 17 residues. In germline, CDR1 is MGHRA, CDR2 YSYEKL. V lost 5 bases and J lost 4, with 23 bases in between. The CDR3 reads CASSKISQNRNTYGYTF. For the CDR3, the DNA is TGCGCCAGCAGCAAGATTTCCCAGAACCGAAATACCTATGGCTACACCTTC.

The V gene is TRBV15, the J gene TRBJ2-1; a possible D gene is TRBD1 (6 bases). This CDR3 has 17 amino acids. The germline V gene has CDR1 LNHNV and CDR2 YYDKDF (reference sequence). Trimming left V 0 bases short and J 2 bases short, with 14 bases between. For the CDR3, the DNA is TGTGCCACCAGCAGAGATAAATCGAGGGGGACCTACAATGAGCAGTTCTTC. Translation: CATSRDKSRGTYNEQFF.

The chain uses TRBV27 and TRBJ1-6; unclear D gene. The CDR3 is 12 residues long. Trimming removed 2 bases from V and 9 bases from J, with 5 bases in between. Germline CDR1 and CDR2: MNHEY and SMNVEV (reference sequence). The CDR3 nucleotides read TGTGCCAGCAGTTTAATCGGTTCACCCCTCCACTTT. This encodes CASSLIGSPLHF.

This chain joins TRBV7-9 and TRBJ2-3, with D maybe TRBD1 (6 bases). Germline V gene sequence: CDR1 SEHNR, CDR2 FQNEAQ (reference sequence). The CDR3 has 15 amino acids. Trimming pared 5 bases from V and 5 bases from J, leaving 17 bases between. CDR3 DNA sequence: TGTGCCAGCAGCCCTCTGGGGGCAGAGATAGATACGCAGTATTTT. This translates into CASSPLGAEIDTQYF.

By proportion, this clone is medium-sized. This rearrangement joins TRBV7-3 to TRBJ2-3, with D tentatively TRBD2 (6 bases). V was shortened by 4 bases and J by 4 bases, with 15 bases between the two germline ends. The germline CDR1 and CDR2 sequences are SGHTA and FQGTGA. The CDR3 totals 15 residues. CDR3: CASSSGAGSADTQYF. DNA for the CDR3: TGTGCCAGCAGCTCGGGAGCGGGTTCCGCAGATACGCAGTATTTT.

CDR3 in DNA: TGTGCCAGCAGCCTCTGGACTAGCGGGGTATTGGAGGCCCAGTACTTC. Encoded protein: CASSLWTSGVLEAQYF. This chain connects TRBV14 to TRBJ2-5; TRBD2 matches 12 bases. This CDR3 spans 16 amino acids. V dropped 4 bases and J dropped 9; count of bases not matched to a gene: 12. Looked up from germline, CDR1 is SGHDN and CDR2 is FVKESK.

V is TRBV9 and J is TRBJ2-5; no reliable D call. This CDR3 region has 14 residues. Per germline, CDR1 SGDLS and CDR2 YYNGEE. Trimming pared 4 bases from V and 5 bases from J, leaving 15 bases between. CDR3 region: CASSPDNFRETQYF. In DNA form, the CDR3 reads TGTGCCAGCAGCCCTGATAACTTCAGGGAGACCCAGTACTTC.

This clone was seen a few times. CDR3 sequence (DNA): TGTGCCAGCGACTCTAGCGGGGGCCGTCCAGATACGCAGTATTTT. This gives the protein CASDSSGGRPDTQYF. V gene TRBV7-8 combines with J gene TRBJ2-3; 10 nucleotides line up with TRBD2. Trimming cost V 8 bases and J 4 bases; bases outside gene matches: 9. The V gene's germline CDR1 is SGHVS and CDR2 FQNEAQ. The CDR3 totals 15 residues. The entire variable domain, with the rest obtained from reference TRBV7-8 and TRBJ2-3, is as follows: GAGVSQSPRYKVAKRGQDVALRCDPISGHVSLFWYQQALGQGPEFLTYFQNEAQLDKSGLPSDRFFAERPEGSVSTLKIQRTQQEDSAVYLCASDSSGGRPDTQYFGPGTRLTVL.

As regards this clone: The same CDR3 also results from other DNA sequences found in this sample. This sequence joins TRBV5-1 and TRBJ1-1, with a possible D match to TRBD1 (5 bases). V was pared by 0 bases and J by 3 bases, with 9 bases between. Germline V gives CDR1 SGHRS, CDR2 YFSETQ. This CDR3 spans 14 amino acids. The CDR3 sequence is CASSLAGGYTEAFF. CDR3 nucleotides: TGCGCCAGCAGCTTGGCGGGGGGGTACACTGAAGCTTTCTTT.

This chain connects TRBV5-5 to TRBJ1-2; D gene uncertain. This CDR3 spans 14 amino acids. With 0 bases removed from V and 1 base from J, the gap between germline ends came to 7 bases. Per the germline V gene, CDR1 is SGHKS and CDR2 is YYEKEE (reference sequence). The CDR3 nucleotides are TGTGCCAGCAGCTTGGAGTACGGTAACTATGGCTACACCTTC. Protein: CASSLEYGNYGYTF.

This clone was observed a few times. The chain employs TRBV2 and TRBJ1-5, with a possible D match to TRBD1 (5 bases). The CDR3 runs 16 residues. The germline gives CDR1 SNHLY, CDR2 FYNNEI. V was clipped by 2 bases and J by 1 base, with 12 bases between them. CDR3 in DNA: TGTGCCAGCAGTGAATTTGGGGGATGGAGCAATCAGCCCCAGCATTTT. Protein sequence: CASSEFGGWSNQPQHF.

By its share, this clone is medium-sized. V and J are TRBV7-6 and TRBJ1-5, with 7 bases fitting TRBD1. Germline values: CDR1 SGHVS, CDR2 FNYEAQ. V lost 4 bases to trimming and J lost 7 bases; unmatched junction nucleotides: 13. The CDR3 contains 16 residues. CDR3 bases: TGTGCCAGCAGCTCCGAACAGGGGAGTCTAGAGCAGCCCCAGCATTTT. Amino acids: CASSSEQGSLEQPQHF.